This T cell receptor (beta chain) was sequenced in a study of lymphopenia after photon versus proton radiotherapy. Clones were read by immunoSEQ multiplex PCR, and TCRdb kept only the in-frame ones, dropping some. The sample includes about 15,000 clones, more than 75% of them seen just once. The CDR3 is 13 residues long. V dropped 2 bases and J dropped 2 bases, with 8 bases sitting between them. Per the germline V gene, CDR1 is SGHRS and CDR2 is YFSETQ. This TCR was sampled from a man aged 70 or older with pancreatic cancer. The source material was peripheral blood, sampled from a patient treated with proton-based radiotherapy. This chain uses TRBV5-1 with TRBJ2-7; D is perhaps TRBD2 (5 bases). CDR3 in DNA: TGCGCCAGCAGCTTATCCGGGACCTACGAGCAGTACTTC. This gives the protein CASSLSGTYEQYF.